This T cell receptor beta chain was identified in a study of PD-1 blockade in classical Hodgkin lymphoma. Clones were sequenced by immunoSEQ multiplex PCR, and TCRdb holds only the in-frame ones, with some missing. The table records 9,500 to 12,000 clones, approximately 81% of them present only once. General study results and limits: The study reported lower baseline TCR diversity in newly diagnosed patients than in healthy donors. In CD4+ cells, TCR diversity went up significantly by C4D1, but in CD8+ cells it did not.

Time point reported: cycle 4 day 1 (C4D1), after five to seven weeks of nivolumab. Each of the patients experienced relapse following autologous stem cell transplantation, and their brentuximab vedotin exposure differed. Magnetic depletion of non-target cells from thawed PBMCs yielded purified CD8+ T cells. Patients had nivolumab dosed at 3 mg/kg, delivered intravenously every 2 weeks. With respect to this clone: The antigen is unknown.

The sequence derives from a human donor with classical Hodgkin lymphoma. The donor label of this sample is uncertain. The sample here was CD8+ T cells from blood, taken before the fourth cycle of nivolumab.

In nucleotides, the CDR3 is TGTGCCAGCAGCGTAGACAAGGGTTGGGGGGAAAACAATGAGCAGTTCTTC. Translation gives CASSVDKGWGENNEQFF. The J gene is TRBJ2-1, the V gene TRBV9, with D maybe TRBD2 (6 bases). This CDR3 is built from 17 residues. The germline CDR1 and CDR2 sequences are SGDLS and YYNGEE. The V end was cut by 0 bases, the J end by 5 bases, with 18 bases between. Combining the CDR3 with reference TRBV9 and TRBJ2-1 gives the whole variable domain DSGVTQTPKHLITATGQRVTLRCSPRSGDLSVYWYQQSLDQGLQFLIQYYNGEERAKGNILERFSAQQFPDLHSELNLSSLELGDSALYFCASSVDKGWGENNEQFFGPGTRLTVL.